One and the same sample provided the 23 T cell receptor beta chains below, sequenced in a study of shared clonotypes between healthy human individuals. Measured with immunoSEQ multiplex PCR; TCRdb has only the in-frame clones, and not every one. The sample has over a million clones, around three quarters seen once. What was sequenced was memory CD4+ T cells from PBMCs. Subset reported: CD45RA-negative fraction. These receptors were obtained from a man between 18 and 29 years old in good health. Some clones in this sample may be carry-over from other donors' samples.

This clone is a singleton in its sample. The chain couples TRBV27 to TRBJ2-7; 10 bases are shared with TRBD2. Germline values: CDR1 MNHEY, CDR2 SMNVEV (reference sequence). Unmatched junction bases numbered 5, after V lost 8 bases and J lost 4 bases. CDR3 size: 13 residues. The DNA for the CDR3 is TGTGCCAGCGCAGAGCGGGAGGGGTACGAGCAGTACTTC. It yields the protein CASAEREGYEQYF.

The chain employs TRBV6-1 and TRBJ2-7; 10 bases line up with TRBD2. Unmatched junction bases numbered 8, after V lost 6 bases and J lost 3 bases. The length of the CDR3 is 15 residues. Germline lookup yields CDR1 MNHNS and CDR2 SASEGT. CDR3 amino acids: CASRDGLAVFYEQYF. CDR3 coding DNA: TGTGCCAGCAGAGACGGACTAGCGGTATTCTACGAGCAGTACTTC.

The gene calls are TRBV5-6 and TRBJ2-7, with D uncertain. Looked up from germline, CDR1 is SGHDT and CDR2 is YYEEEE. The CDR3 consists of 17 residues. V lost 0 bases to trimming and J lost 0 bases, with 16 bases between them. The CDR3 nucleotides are TGTGCCAGCAGCTTGGGTCCCCCGGGCCCACCCTCCTACGAGCAGTACTTC. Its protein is CASSLGPPGPPSYEQYF.

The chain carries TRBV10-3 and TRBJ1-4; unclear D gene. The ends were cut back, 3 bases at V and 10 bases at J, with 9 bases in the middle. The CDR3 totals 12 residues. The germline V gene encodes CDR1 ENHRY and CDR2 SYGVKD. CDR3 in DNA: TGTGCCATCAGTGAAAAGCTTGGAAAACTGTTTTTT. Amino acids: CAISEKLGKLFF.

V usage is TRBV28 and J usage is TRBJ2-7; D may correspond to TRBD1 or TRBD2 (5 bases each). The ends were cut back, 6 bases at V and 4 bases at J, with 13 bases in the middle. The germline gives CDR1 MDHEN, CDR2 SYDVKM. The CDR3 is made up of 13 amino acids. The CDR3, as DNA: TGTGCCAGCAGCTCCGGGACGTCATACGAGCAGTACTTC. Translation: CASSSGTSYEQYF.

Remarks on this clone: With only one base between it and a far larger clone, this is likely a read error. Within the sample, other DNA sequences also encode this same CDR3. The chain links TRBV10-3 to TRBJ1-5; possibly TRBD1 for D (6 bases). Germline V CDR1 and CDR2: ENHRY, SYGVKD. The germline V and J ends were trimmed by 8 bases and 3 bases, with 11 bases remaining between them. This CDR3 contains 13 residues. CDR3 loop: CAIGGGFNQPQHF. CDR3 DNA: TGTGCCATCGGAGGGGGGTTCAATCAGCCCCAGCATTTT.

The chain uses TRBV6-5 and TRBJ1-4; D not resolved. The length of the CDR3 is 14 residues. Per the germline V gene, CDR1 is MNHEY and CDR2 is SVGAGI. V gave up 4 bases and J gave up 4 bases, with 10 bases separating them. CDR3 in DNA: TGTGCCAGCAGTTTATTCAGGTTTAATGAAAAACTGTTTTTT. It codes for CASSLFRFNEKLFF.

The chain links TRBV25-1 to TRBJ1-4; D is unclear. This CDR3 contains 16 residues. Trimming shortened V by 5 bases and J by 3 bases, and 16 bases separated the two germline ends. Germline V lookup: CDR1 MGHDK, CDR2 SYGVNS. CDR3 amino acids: CASSTGGFTANEKLFF. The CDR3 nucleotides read TGTGCCAGCAGTACCGGTGGGTTTACCGCTAATGAAAAACTGTTTTTT. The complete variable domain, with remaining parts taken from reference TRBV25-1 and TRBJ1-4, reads EADIYQTPRYLVIGTGKKITLECSQTMGHDKMYWYQQDPGMELHLIHYSYGVNSTEKGDLSSESTVSRIRTEHFPLTLESARPSHTSQYLCASSTGGFTANEKLFFGSGTQLSVL.

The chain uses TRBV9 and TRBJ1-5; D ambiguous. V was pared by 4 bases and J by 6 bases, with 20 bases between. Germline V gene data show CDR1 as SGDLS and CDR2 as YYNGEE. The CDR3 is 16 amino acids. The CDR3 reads CASSPLWTRYRQPQHF. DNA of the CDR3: TGTGCCAGCAGCCCCCTTTGGACTCGGTACCGTCAGCCCCAGCATTTT.

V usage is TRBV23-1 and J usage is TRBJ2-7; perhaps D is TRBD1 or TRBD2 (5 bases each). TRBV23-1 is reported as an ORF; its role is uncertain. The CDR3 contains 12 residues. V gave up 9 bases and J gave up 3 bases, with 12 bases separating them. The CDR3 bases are TGCGCCAGGCCGGGGCGCCGCTACGAGCAGTACTTC. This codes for CARPGRRYEQYF.

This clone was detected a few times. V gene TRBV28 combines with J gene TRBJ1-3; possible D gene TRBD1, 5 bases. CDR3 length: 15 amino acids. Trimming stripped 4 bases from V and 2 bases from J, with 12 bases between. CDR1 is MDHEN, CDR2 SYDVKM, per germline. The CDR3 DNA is TGTGCCAGCAGTTCAATCCAGGGAACTGGAAACACCATATATTTT. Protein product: CASSSIQGTGNTIYF.

As DNA, the CDR3 is TGTGCCAGTACCTCGGCCGGGGACCTCTATGGCTACACCTTC. Translating gives CASTSAGDLYGYTF. The chain carries TRBV19 and TRBJ1-2, with D possibly matching TRBD1 (5 bases). Germline V gene data show CDR1 as LNHDA and CDR2 as SQIVND (reference sequence). There are 14 residues in the CDR3. With 7 bases removed from V and 4 bases from J, the gap between germline ends came to 16 bases.

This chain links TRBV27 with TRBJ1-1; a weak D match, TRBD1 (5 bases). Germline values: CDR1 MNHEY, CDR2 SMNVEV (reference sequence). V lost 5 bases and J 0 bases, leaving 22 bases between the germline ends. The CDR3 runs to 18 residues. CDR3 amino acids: CASSTIRDPRALNTEAFF. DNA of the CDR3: TGTGCCAGCAGTACGATCCGGGACCCAAGAGCCCTGAACACTGAAGCTTTCTTT.

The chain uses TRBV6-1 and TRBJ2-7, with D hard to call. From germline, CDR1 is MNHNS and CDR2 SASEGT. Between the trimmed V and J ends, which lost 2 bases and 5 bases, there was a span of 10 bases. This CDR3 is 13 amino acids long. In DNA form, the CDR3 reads TGTGCCAGCAGTGAACTCAGTCACCACGAGCAGTACTTC. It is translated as CASSELSHHEQYF.

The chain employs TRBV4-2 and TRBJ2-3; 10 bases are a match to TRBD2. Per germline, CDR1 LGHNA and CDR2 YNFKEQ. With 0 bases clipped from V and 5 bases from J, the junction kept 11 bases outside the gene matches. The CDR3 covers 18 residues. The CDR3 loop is CASSQDQVGTSVVDTQYF. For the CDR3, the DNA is TGTGCCAGCAGCCAAGATCAGGTGGGGACTAGCGTTGTAGATACGCAGTATTTT.

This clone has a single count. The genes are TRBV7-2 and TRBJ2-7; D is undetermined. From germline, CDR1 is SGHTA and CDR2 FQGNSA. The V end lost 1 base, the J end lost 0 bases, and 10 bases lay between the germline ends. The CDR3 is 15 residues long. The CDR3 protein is CASSLGSSNSYEQYF. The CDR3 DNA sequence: TGTGCCAGCAGCTTAGGCAGTTCAAACTCCTACGAGCAGTACTTC.

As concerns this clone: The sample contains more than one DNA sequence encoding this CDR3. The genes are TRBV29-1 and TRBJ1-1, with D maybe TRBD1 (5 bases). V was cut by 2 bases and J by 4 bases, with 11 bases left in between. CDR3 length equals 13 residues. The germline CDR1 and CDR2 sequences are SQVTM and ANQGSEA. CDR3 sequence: CSVERGAGTEAFF. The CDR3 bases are TGCAGCGTTGAAAGAGGGGCGGGCACTGAAGCTTTCTTT.

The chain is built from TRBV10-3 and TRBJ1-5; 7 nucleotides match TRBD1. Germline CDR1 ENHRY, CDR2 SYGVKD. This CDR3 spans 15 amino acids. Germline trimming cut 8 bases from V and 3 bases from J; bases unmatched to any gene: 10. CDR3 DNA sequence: TGTGCCATCCAAAAGGGGGGACAGCTCAATCAGCCCCAGCATTTT. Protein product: CAIQKGGQLNQPQHF.

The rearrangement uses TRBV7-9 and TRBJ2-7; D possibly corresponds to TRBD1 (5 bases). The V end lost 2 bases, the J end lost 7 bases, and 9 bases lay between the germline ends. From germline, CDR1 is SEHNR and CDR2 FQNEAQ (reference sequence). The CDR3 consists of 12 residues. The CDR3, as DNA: TGTGCCAGCAGCTTACTAGGGGTGGAGCAGTACTTC. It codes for CASSLLGVEQYF.

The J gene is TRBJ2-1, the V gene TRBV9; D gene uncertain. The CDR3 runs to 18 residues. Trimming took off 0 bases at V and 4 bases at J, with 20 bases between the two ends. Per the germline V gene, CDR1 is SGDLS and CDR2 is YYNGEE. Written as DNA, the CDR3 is TGTGCCAGCAGCGTAGTTGGTCGACCAAGTCCCGATTACAATGAGCAGTTCTTC. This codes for CASSVVGRPSPDYNEQFF.

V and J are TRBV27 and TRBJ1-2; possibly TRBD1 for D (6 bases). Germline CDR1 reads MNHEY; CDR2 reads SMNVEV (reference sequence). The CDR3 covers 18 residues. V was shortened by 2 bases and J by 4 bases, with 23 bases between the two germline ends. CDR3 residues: CASSLEFSEGTGSYGYTF. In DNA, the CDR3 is TGTGCCAGCAGTTTAGAATTCTCGGAGGGAACAGGGAGCTATGGCTACACCTTC.

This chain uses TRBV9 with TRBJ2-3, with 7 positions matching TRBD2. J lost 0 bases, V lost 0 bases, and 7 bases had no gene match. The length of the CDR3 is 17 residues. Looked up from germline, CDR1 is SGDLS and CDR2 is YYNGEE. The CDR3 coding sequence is TGTGCCAGCAGCGTAGCTCCAGCGGGGTCTAGCACAGATACGCAGTATTTT. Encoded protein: CASSVAPAGSSTDTQYF. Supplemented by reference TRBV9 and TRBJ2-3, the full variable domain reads DSGVTQTPKHLITATGQRVTLRCSPRSGDLSVYWYQQSLDQGLQFLIQYYNGEERAKGNILERFSAQQFPDLHSELNLSSLELGDSALYFCASSVAPAGSSTDTQYFGPGTRLTVL.

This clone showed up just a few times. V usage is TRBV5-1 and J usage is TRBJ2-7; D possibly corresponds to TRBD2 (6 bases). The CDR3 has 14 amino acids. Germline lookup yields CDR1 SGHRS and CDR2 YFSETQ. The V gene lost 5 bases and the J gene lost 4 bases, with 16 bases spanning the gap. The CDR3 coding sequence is TGCGCCAGCAGTCGGAGCGGGCTAGATTACGAGCAGTACTTC. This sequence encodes CASSRSGLDYEQYF. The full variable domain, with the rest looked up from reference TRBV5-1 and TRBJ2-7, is KAGVTQTPRYLIKTRGQQVTLSCSPISGHRSVSWYQQTPGQGLQFLFEYFSETQRNKGNFPGRFSGRQFSNSRSEMNVSTLELGDSALYLCASSRSGLDYEQYFGPGTRLTVT.